This TCR beta chain was sequenced for a study of beta chain features in type 1 diabetes (dated by TCRdb to 2016 to 2018). Concerning the study at large: No differences in mean age, gender distribution, total cell number or subset yield were found between patients and healthy donors. The study compared TCRB repertoires of sorted circulating CD4+ T cell subsets between recently diagnosed type 1 diabetes patients and matched healthy donors. A total of approximately 100,000,000 sorted cells were examined across all samples, and the number of cells per subset was strongly correlated with RNA yield. Regulatory and stem cell-like memory subsets were isolated from only 8 patients and roughly 8 healthy donors, whereas naive and central memory subsets came from all 30 or so donors.

Broad study findings and their caveats: Because cDNA was sequenced instead of genomic DNA, highly expressing activated cells could be over-represented, though the groups showed no difference in activation or CD3 levels. Shorter templates might have been favored by PCR, but patient and control samples were amplified and corrected together, so both groups would have been affected equally by any skew. At VDJ recombination sites, type 1 diabetes patients had fewer insertions and more deleted nucleotides, which implies abnormalities in thymic rearrangement. Naive, central memory and regulatory TCRB repertoires appeared to be more similar among patients than among healthy donors. Because the HLA sub-analyses included only small numbers of individuals, any influence of HLA type on TCRB rearrangement was left unresolved. In all four CD4+ subsets, TCRB CDR3 length was moderately but significantly shorter in type 1 diabetes patients.

Inclusive of the bounding cysteine and phenylalanine, the CDR3 is 15 residues long. Here the CDR3 DNA is all that survives: 45 bases in frame from base 1. Based on the germline V gene, the CDR1 and CDR2 sequences are SGHRS and YFSETQ. The junction shows trimming of 1 base on V and 0 bases on J, and the gene matches do not reach 2 bases of it. Each donor gave one peripheral blood draw, roughly 110 mL on average, collected into heparinised tubes. Naive, central memory, regulatory and stem cell-like memory CD4+ T cells were sorted on a BD FACSAria II using a panel including CD45RO, CCR7, CD25, CD127, CD95 and CD27. Purity was above 95% for every sorted population. PBMCs were separated immediately by Lymphoprep density gradient centrifugation and were stained directly, without being cultured. Samples were stained and sorted in pairs, with one healthy donor and one patient per experiment, so that batch effects were minimized.

The High Capacity cDNA Reverse Transcription Kit was used to reverse transcribe all of the isolated RNA, meaning that expressed TCRB transcripts were what got sequenced. Deep immunoSEQ sequencing was applied to naive, central memory and regulatory T cell samples, giving an average of roughly 3.6 million total reads per sample. After sorted cells were lysed in RLT buffer, RNA was extracted with DNase-treated RNeasy Micro or Mini kits, with the choice depending on cell number. Each cell subset was processed separately to prevent cross-contamination, with patient and healthy donor samples processed together. The immunoSEQ multiplex PCR was used to amplify TCRB sequences from cDNA, generating 87-bp fragments that spanned the CDR3 region. Sequencing of the amplicons was done on the Illumina HiSeq platform. Per the authors' processing: Synthetic template baselines were used to correct PCR bias computationally, reads within Hamming distance 2 were collapsed, and singletons that could not be merged were discarded. By aligning reads against IMGT, V, D and J genes, CDR3 length, and insertions or deletions at six rearrangement sites were assigned. Within each subset, clonotype counts were normalized to the number of sorted cells before true diversity and Gini coefficients were calculated with the tcR R package. The overlap coefficient, calculated on TCRB nucleotide sequences, was used to quantify repertoire sharing. TCRdb carries this immuneACCESS record with in-frame sequences only. Its versions omit some clonotypes, under half of them owing to an unresolved V gene in the studies checked, with the rest unexplained. V and J calls and clone size come straight from that table; D and trimming were deduced from the DNA. For this sample the table gives approximately 140,000 clones, of which roughly 10% were detected only once. The ten top clones hold around 0.7% of the sample.

This clone has just a few counts. What antigen it recognizes has not been identified. No base qualities exist here, and no much larger clone lies one base off it. The clonotype comes from a man in his thirties or forties with type 1 diabetes. The rearrangement joined TRBV5-1 to TRBJ2-3; the junction holds 7 bases that match TRBD1. The specimen sequenced was central memory CD4+ T cells from blood. The DNA sequence is TGCGCCAGCAGCTTGTCGGGACAGAGCACAGATACGCAGTATTTT. Translated, it gives CASSLSGQSTDTQYF.